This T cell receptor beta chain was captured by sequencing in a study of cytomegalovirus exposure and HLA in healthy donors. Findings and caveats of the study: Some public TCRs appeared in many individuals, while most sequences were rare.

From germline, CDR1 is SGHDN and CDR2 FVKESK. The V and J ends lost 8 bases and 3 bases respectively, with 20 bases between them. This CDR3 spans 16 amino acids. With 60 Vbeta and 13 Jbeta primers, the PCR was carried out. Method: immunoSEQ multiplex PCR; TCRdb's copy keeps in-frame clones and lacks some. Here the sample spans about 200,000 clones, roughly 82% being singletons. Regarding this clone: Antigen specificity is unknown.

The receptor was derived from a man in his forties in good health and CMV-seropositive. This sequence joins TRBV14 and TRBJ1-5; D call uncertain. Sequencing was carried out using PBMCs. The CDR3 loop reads CASPQERGWDNQPQHF. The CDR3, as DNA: TGTGCCAGCCCACAAGAGCGGGGTTGGGACAATCAGCCCCAGCATTTT.